The present T cell receptor beta chain was sequenced within a study of blood T cell repertoires in COVID-19. Turning to the study itself: Samples representing acute and convalescent COVID-19 were sourced from the United States, Italy and Spain. Nucleic acid was either cDNA or gDNA, and it came from T cells, B-cell-depleted T cells, or PBMCs.

The CDR3 has 16 residues. Original processing notes: Scientists estimated how many nucleated cells there were by amplifying reference gene primers. Profiling relied on immunoSEQ multiplex PCR, and the TCRdb table lists in-frame clones only, not all of them. The DNA gave D and trimming, while V, J and clone size come from that table. The table shows over 65,000 clones, with 90% occurring only once. Source material: peripheral blood. The V and J genes are TRBV21-1 and TRBJ1-5; the table's D gene call, TRBD1, was not cross checked with the DNA. TRBV21-1 is a known pseudogene. The receptor comes from a human donor in a cohort sampled during active COVID-19. The CDR3 sequence: CASSPGRRGRGQPQHF. The DNA of the CDR3 is TGTGCCAGCAGCCCTGGGAGGAGGGGGCGGGGTCAGCCCCAGCATTTT.